This is a list of T cell receptor beta chains from one sample in a study of chemoradiotherapy in HPV16-positive cancers. Here immunoSEQ multiplex PCR was the method, and the copy in TCRdb shows in-frame clones only, minus some. The sample has about 68,000 clones; approximately 91% are singletons. This sample comprised blood, obtained from a patient who underwent chemoradiotherapy. The origin of the receptors is a human donor with HPV-associated anogenital cancer. CDR3s include the opening cysteine and the closing phenylalanine or tryptophan. D genes are given only for firm matches. Rows may omit the clone size; those that give it use once, few, many or a size class.

CDR3 protein | CDR3 DNA | D gene | clone size | J gene | V gene
CASSERAGAGTGELFF | TGTGCCAGCAGTGAGCGAGCGGGAGCGGGCACCGGGGAGCTGTTTTTT | TRBD2 | . | TRBJ2-2 | TRBV6-1
CASSSISRNEQFF | TGTGCCAGCAGCTCGATCAGCCGGAATGAGCAGTTCTTC | . | . | TRBJ2-1 | TRBV11-2
CASSQESGTSGSQFYEQYF | TGCGCCAGCAGCCAAGAAAGTGGGACTAGCGGGAGCCAATTCTACGAGCAGTACTTC | TRBD2 | . | TRBJ2-7 | TRBV4-1
CASSLTGLADLLTGELFF | TGCGCCAGCAGCCTTACGGGACTAGCAGATCTGTTAACCGGGGAGCTGTTTTTT | TRBD2 | . | TRBJ2-2 | TRBV4-1
CASSLVGETDTQYF | TGTGCCAGCAGCTTAGTAGGGGAGACAGATACGCAGTATTTT | . | . | TRBJ2-3 | TRBV7-9
CASSLGEGHEQFF | TGTGCCAGCAGCTTAGGGGAGGGTCATGAGCAGTTCTTC | TRBD2 | . | TRBJ2-1 | TRBV11-3
CASSLAAGGPWDTQYF | TGCGCCAGCAGCTTGGCAGCGGGGGGTCCCTGGGATACGCAGTATTTT | TRBD2 | . | TRBJ2-3 | TRBV5-1
CASSLGKMEYGYTF | TGTGCCAGCAGTTTAGGGAAGATGGAATATGGCTACACCTTC | . | . | TRBJ1-2 | TRBV6-6
CASSVGPYNSPLHF | TGTGCCAGCAGCGTAGGACCTTATAATTCACCCCTCCACTTT | . | few | TRBJ1-6 | TRBV9
CASSMEGAVTNEKLFF | TGTGCCAGTAGTATGGAGGGGGCGGTGACTAATGAAAAACTGTTTTTT | TRBD1 | . | TRBJ1-4 | TRBV19
CASSAWGSGFNYGYTF | TGTGCCAGTAGTGCATGGGGTTCAGGTTTTAACTATGGCTACACCTTC | . | . | TRBJ1-2 | TRBV19
CASAGEGSWSGNTIYF | TGTGCCAGCGCAGGGGAGGGATCCTGGTCTGGAAACACCATATATTTT | . | . | TRBJ1-3 | TRBV2
CASSSPTGAYNEQFF | TGTGCCAGCAGTTCTCCGACCGGGGCCTACAATGAGCAGTTCTTC | . | once | TRBJ2-1 | TRBV6-5
CASSPTTGPRGNSPLHF | TGTGCCAGCAGCCCTACTACGGGGCCTAGGGGGAATTCACCCCTCCACTTT | . | . | TRBJ1-6 | TRBV5-8
CAGRGPADWGYQETQYF | TGTGCCGGCCGGGGACCCGCAGACTGGGGGTACCAAGAGACCCAGTACTTC | . | . | TRBJ2-5 | TRBV30
CASSQDTFRGGDEQFF | TGTGCCAGCAGCCAAGATACCTTTAGGGGCGGGGATGAGCAGTTCTTC | . | . | TRBJ2-1 | TRBV4-2
CSVWGGLQAFF | TGCAGCGTCTGGGGAGGGTTACAAGCTTTCTTT | . | medium-sized | TRBJ1-1 | TRBV29-1
CASSYSSGFYGYTF | TGTGCCAGCAGTTACTCTTCGGGGTTTTATGGCTACACCTTC | . | . | TRBJ1-2 | TRBV6-5
CAISEYRDIANYGYTF | TGTGCCATCAGTGAGTACCGGGACATAGCTAACTATGGCTACACCTTC | . | . | TRBJ1-2 | TRBV10-3
CAWNRGSNQPQHF | TGTGCCTGGAATCGAGGGAGCAATCAGCCCCAGCATTTT | . | . | TRBJ1-5 | TRBV30
CASTEGRAGNTEAFF | TGTGCCAGCACCGAAGGGCGCGCGGGGAACACTGAAGCTTTCTTT | . | . | TRBJ1-1 | TRBV6-1
CATGTREFTDTQYF | TGTGCCACCGGCACGCGGGAGTTCACAGATACGCAGTATTTT | TRBD2 | . | TRBJ2-3 | TRBV7-9
CASSHPLADEQFF | TGTGCCAGCAGCCACCCTCTAGCGGATGAGCAGTTCTTC | TRBD2 | . | TRBJ2-1 | TRBV28
CASSLDVGALGPGELFF | TGCGCCAGCAGCTTGGACGTGGGGGCCCTCGGACCCGGGGAGCTGTTTTTT | . | . | TRBJ2-2 | TRBV5-1
CASSKGRGFAGELFF | TGTGCCAGCAGCAAGGGTAGGGGCTTTGCCGGGGAGCTGTTTTTT | . | few | TRBJ2-2 | TRBV11-3
CASSPLPGQANTGELFF | TGTGCCAGCAGCCCCCTCCCGGGACAGGCGAACACCGGGGAGCTGTTTTTT | TRBD1 | . | TRBJ2-2 | TRBV11-2
CASSYGPYEQYF | TGTGCCAGCAGTTACGGACCCTACGAGCAGTACTTC | . | medium-sized | TRBJ2-7 | TRBV6-6
CASAGDRNQPQHF | TGTGCCAGCGCGGGGGATCGGAATCAGCCCCAGCATTTT | . | few | TRBJ1-5 | TRBV6-5
CASSSNTGTVSAKLFF | TGTGCCAGCAGCTCAAACACCGGGACTGTCTCCGCAAAACTGTTTTTT | . | . | TRBJ1-4 | TRBV5-6
CASSGTGGGYGYTF | TGTGCCAGCAGTGGGACAGGGGGCGGCTATGGCTACACCTTC | TRBD1 | . | TRBJ1-2 | TRBV2
CASSPGVAGTDTQYF | TGTGCCAGCAGTCCGGGGGTAGCAGGGACAGATACGCAGTATTTT | . | . | TRBJ2-3 | TRBV28
CATSGNTGELFF | TGTGCCACCAGCGGGAACACCGGGGAGCTGTTTTTT | . | . | TRBJ2-2 | TRBV15
CASSQSFRSGANVLTF | TGCGCCAGCAGCCAATCCTTTAGATCTGGGGCCAACGTCCTGACTTTC | . | . | TRBJ2-6 | TRBV4-1
CASSLEGGRETQYF | TGCGCCAGCAGCTTGGAAGGCGGGCGAGAGACCCAGTACTTC | . | . | TRBJ2-5 | TRBV5-1
CASSHSGSRNTEAFF | TGTGCCAGCAGCCATAGTGGAAGCAGGAACACTGAAGCTTTCTTT | . | once | TRBJ1-1 | TRBV14
CASSPRDFGANVLTF | TGTGCCAGCAGCCCCCGGGACTTTGGGGCCAACGTCCTGACTTTC | . | few | TRBJ2-6 | TRBV9
CASNREPRDLYNEQFF | TGTGCCAGCAATCGAGAACCCCGGGACCTATACAATGAGCAGTTCTTC | . | . | TRBJ2-1 | TRBV9
CASSLVRLAGGRFREQFF | TGTGCCAGCAGCTTAGTACGACTAGCGGGCGGTCGTTTCCGCGAGCAGTTCTTC | TRBD2 | . | TRBJ2-1 | TRBV11-2
CAWTLDRLPHYEQYF | TGTGCCTGGACCCTGGACAGGTTGCCCCACTACGAGCAGTACTTC | TRBD1 | . | TRBJ2-7 | TRBV30
CASSPLGTEAFF | TGTGCCAGCAGCCCCCTGGGTACTGAAGCTTTCTTT | . | . | TRBJ1-1 | TRBV28
CASSLDALLHEQYF | TGTGCCAGCAGCTTAGATGCCCTTTTGCACGAGCAGTACTTC | . | . | TRBJ2-7 | TRBV11-2
CASSIDTSRDRAVQYF | TGTGCCAGTAGTATAGATACGTCCCGGGACAGGGCCGTGCAGTACTTC | TRBD1 | . | TRBJ2-7 | TRBV19
CASSFGTLGGEKLFF | TGTGCCAGCAGCTTTGGGACCCTAGGAGGTGAAAAACTGTTTTTT | . | . | TRBJ1-4 | TRBV7-9
CASSWGTEGSGNTIYF | TGCGCCAGCAGCTGGGGCACGGAGGGATCAGGAAACACCATATATTTT | . | . | TRBJ1-3 | TRBV5-1
CAWSEAPRNTEAFF | TGTGCCTGGAGTGAAGCCCCTAGGAACACTGAAGCTTTCTTT | . | few | TRBJ1-1 | TRBV30
CASSPTGFTNEKLFF | TGCGCCAGCAGCCCGACAGGGTTCACTAATGAAAAACTGTTTTTT | TRBD1 | once | TRBJ1-4 | TRBV5-1
CASSPVLGRAGETQYF | TGCGCCAGCAGCCCGGTTTTGGGGCGGGCCGGAGAGACCCAGTACTTC | . | . | TRBJ2-5 | TRBV5-1
CASSTRRESTEAFF | TGTGCCAGCAGCACCAGAAGAGAGAGCACTGAAGCTTTCTTT | . | . | TRBJ1-1 | TRBV6-1
CASSIDLVGELFF | TGCGCCAGCAGCATAGACCTAGTGGGGGAGCTGTTTTTT | . | . | TRBJ2-2 | TRBV5-1